This TCR beta chain was sequenced in a study of metastatic and nonmetastatic thyroid tumors. All patients were untreated before thyroid surgery. TCRdb re-called the PCR reads with MiXCR. The data hold about 27,000 clones, with around 15% observed a single time. The CDR3 contains 13 residues. V gave up 5 bases and J gave up 5 bases; unmatched junction bases: 5. Per germline, CDR1 SEHNR and CDR2 FQNEAQ (reference sequence). This clone has at least ten counts. The antigen remains undetermined. Overall study results and limits: As reported, TCR beta diversity in blood and tumor was significantly higher in malignant thyroid tumors than in benign nodules.

The sequenced material came from blood. This receptor was obtained from a male donor with papillary thyroid cancer or a benign thyroid nodule (not recorded which). Some clones in this sample may be carry-over from other donors' samples. This rearrangement joins TRBV7-9 to TRBJ2-7; the match to TRBD2 covers 8 bases. CDR3 amino acids: CASSPPGGHEQYF. DNA for the CDR3: TGTGCCAGCAGCCCGCCGGGGGGGCACGAGCAGTACTTC.